This T cell receptor (beta chain) comes out of a study of blood T cell repertoires in COVID-19. Study-level background: Material from acute and convalescent COVID-19 was sourced from the United States, Italy and Spain. Sample material is recorded as cDNA or gDNA derived from T cells, B-cell-depleted T cells, or PBMCs.

Measured with immunoSEQ multiplex PCR; TCRdb has only the in-frame clones, and not every one. This sample yields tens of thousands of clones, of which 70% to 90% are seen a single time; about a third belongs to the top ten. This CDR3 has 13 residues. V shed 2 bases and J shed 9 bases, with 11 bases lying between them. Germline V gives CDR1 SGHTA, CDR2 FQGNSA. Sequenced input: peripheral blood. The TCR sequence derives from a man between 70 and 80 years old with acute or convalescent COVID-19. The chain couples TRBV7-2 to TRBJ2-1; perhaps TRBD2 as D (6 bases). This chain's CDR3 is CASSLRPGVEQFF. The CDR3 region has the DNA TGTGCCAGCAGCTTACGGCCGGGGGTTGAGCAGTTCTTC. The full variable domain, completed using reference TRBV7-2 and TRBJ2-1, is GAGVSQSPSNKVTEKGKDVELRCDPISGHTALYWYRQSLGQGLEFLIYFQGNSAPDKSGLPSDRFSAERTGGSVSTLTIQRTQQEDSAVYLCASSLRPGVEQFFGPGTRLTVL.